A selection of T cell receptor beta chains follows, all from one sample in a study of post-analysis software for immune sequencing data. MiXCR was run by TCRdb on the PCR reads, yielding one entry per CDR3 protein. Of 600,000 to 700,000 distinct CDR3 sequences in the sample, 55% to 60% were seen once. The sample was blood. The receptors were sampled from a girl aged 2 to 10 with multiple sclerosis. Each CDR3 is given with its conserved first and last residue. A D gene is named only where the DNA matches it firmly.

V,D,J,CDR3
TRBV4-3,.,TRBJ2-4,CASSQQEKQNIQYF
TRBV12-3/TRBV12-4,TRBD2,TRBJ2-3,CASSRAGADTQYF
TRBV7-2,.,TRBJ2-5,CASSPPPVQETQYF
TRBV7-6,.,TRBJ1-5,CASIPQGRDSNQPQHF
TRBV4-3,.,TRBJ1-6,CASSQGDSPLHF
TRBV6-2/TRBV6-3,.,TRBJ2-1,CASTLGAAPYNEQFF
TRBV5-5,.,TRBJ2-5,CASSLGWRGTFTQETQYF
TRBV7-2,TRBD2,TRBJ2-1,CASASGGGNEQFF
TRBV10-3,.,TRBJ2-5,CAISLGKAKETQYF
TRBV2,.,TRBJ2-6,CASSGNRAPLVANVLTF
TRBV20-1,.,TRBJ2-3,CSVKGLSNTDTQYF
TRBV4-1,TRBD1,TRBJ2-7,CASSQEGRGRSWEQYF
TRBV10-2,.,TRBJ2-1,CASSESLPRGFF
TRBV3-1,TRBD2,TRBJ2-3,CASSQSHSGSGTDTQYF
TRBV7-2,TRBD2,TRBJ2-5,CASGKGAGEETQYF
TRBV29-1,.,TRBJ2-1,CSVEGRGNEQFF
TRBV7-7,.,TRBJ2-1,CASSLEATQEQFF